This entry is about one T cell receptor (beta chain). The antigen it binds to is not known. The sample holds no much larger clone one base away, and base qualities are not on file. The immunoSEQ Assay, a bias-controlled multiplex PCR, was used to amplify TCRbeta CDR3 regions from genomic DNA. Per the original workflow: Nucleated cell counts per sample were estimated from amplification of reference gene primers within the assay. To quantify the absolute abundance of each unique TCRbeta CDR3 rearrangement, sequence reads were collapsed and filtered. Productive Simpson clonality was computed per sample as the square root of Simpson's diversity index over productive rearrangements. Not all clones reach the TCRdb copy of this immuneACCESS table, which keeps in-frame sequences only. Checked studies attribute under half of the gap to unresolved V genes and leave the rest unexplained. That table furnishes V, J and clone size, whereas the DNA furnished D and trimming. The sample table contains about 200,000 clones; only one count was recorded for 88% of them. Under 2% of the sample is in the top ten clones.

This sample was included in a study of blood T cell repertoires in COVID-19 (dated by TCRdb to 2018 to 2021). Broadly, across the study: Samples covering the acute and convalescent phases of COVID-19 were provided by collaborators in the United States, Italy and Spain. Where available, HLA class I and class II types were obtained from metadata supplied by the sample provider rather than from assay-based typing. A freely available public database, intended as a resource for researchers studying the immune response to SARS-CoV-2, is where the repertoires were released. Deeply sampled blood TCRbeta repertoires from subjects exposed to, actively infected with, or recovered from COVID-19 were included in the dataset. Samples were obtained from the ongoing ImmuneRACE study (first 160 participants) and from some 1,300 subjects provided by 6 global collaborators. The prospective study material was composed of cDNA or gDNA derived from T cells, B-cell-depleted T cells, or PBMCs. A de-identified subject ID, COVID-19 status, age in years and sex were almost always included in the sample metadata.

General conclusions and limits of the study: The amount of clinical and demographic metadata varied by source and participant and was provided uncurated.

Taken from cysteine to phenylalanine, the CDR3 has 15 residues. Of all the DNA, just the CDR3 is kept, 45 bases in frame from base 1. CDR1 is given as SGHRS and CDR2 as YFSETQ, both from the germline V gene. Germline trimming: 0 bases from V, 0 bases from J; junction bases outside gene matches: 2. The collaborating institutions used their own protocols to collect whole blood in K2EDTA tubes. For TCRbeta analysis, collaborators shipped samples as frozen whole blood, isolated PBMCs, or DNA extracted from either of those sample types. The sequence was collected from a man in his late teens or twenties with active or convalescent COVID-19. This chain joins TRBV5-1 to TRBJ1-1; 7 junctional bases match TRBD1. Source material: peripheral blood. The nucleotide sequence is TGCGCCAGCAGCTTGGGGACAGGACTGAACACTGAAGCTTTCTTT. It encodes CASSLGTGLNTEAFF.